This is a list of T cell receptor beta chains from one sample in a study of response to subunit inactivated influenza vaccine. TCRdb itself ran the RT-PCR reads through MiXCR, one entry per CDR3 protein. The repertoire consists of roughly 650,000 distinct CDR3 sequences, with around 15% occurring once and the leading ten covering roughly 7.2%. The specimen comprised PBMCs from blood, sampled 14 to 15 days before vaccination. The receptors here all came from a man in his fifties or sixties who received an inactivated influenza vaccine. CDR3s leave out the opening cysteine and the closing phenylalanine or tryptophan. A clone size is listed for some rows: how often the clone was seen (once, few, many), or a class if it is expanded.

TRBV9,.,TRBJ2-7,ASSVRGTDEQY
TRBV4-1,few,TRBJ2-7,ASSQEATGVHFRAIYSYEQY
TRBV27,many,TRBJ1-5,ASRMTTGPRGNQPQH
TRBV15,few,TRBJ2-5,ATRPGQGMTETQY
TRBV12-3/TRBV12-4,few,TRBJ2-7,ASSPLPSLGRH
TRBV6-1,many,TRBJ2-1,ASSTRDRGREF
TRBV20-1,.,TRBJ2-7,SARDDRGSSYEQY
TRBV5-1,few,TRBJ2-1,ASSLVGQGAYNEQF
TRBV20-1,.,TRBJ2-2,SARDAGEVGELF
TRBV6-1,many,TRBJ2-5,ASSPSSGGFQETQY
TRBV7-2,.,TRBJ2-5,ASSPAPSGGGETQY
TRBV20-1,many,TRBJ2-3,SAHQFGANTDTQY
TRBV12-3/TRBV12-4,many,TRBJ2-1,ASSLSRGEQF
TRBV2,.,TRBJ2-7,ASRPPRGYEQY
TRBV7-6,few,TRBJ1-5,ASSLGAGPYQPQH
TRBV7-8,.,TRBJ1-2,ASSPGLVRGYT
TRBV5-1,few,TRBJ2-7,ASSLAGTIYEQY
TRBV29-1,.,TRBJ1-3,SARSPNGNTIY
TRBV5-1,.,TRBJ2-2,ASSLNLGPRTGVPGELF
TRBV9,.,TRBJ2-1,ASSVGGAGGYNEQF
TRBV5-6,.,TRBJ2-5,ASSWGLAGEQETQY
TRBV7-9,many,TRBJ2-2,ASSLWTNTGELF
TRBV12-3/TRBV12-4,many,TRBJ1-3,ASSLGGVGSGNTIY
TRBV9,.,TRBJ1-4,ASSGQGVTNEKLF
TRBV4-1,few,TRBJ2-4,ASSLRSGGTYIQY
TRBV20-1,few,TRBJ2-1,SARSKKRDIAGSNEQF
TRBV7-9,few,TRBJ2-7,ASSLVGTGDKQY
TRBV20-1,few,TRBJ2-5,SASSGGAETQY
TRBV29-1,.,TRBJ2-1,SVEGQGVNEQF
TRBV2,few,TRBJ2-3,ASIGGTRDTQY
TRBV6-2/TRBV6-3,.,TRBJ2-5,ASSYNLGGETQY
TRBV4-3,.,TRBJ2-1,ASSQGALAGVYNEQF
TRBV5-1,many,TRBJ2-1,ASSLSRGINNEQF
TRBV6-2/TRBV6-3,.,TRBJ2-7,ASSHGPGGAYEQY
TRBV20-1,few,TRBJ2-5,SARDPSGGRTQY
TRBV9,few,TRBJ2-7,ASSVLSDSYEQY
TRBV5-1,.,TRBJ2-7,ASSSLTGGSYEQY
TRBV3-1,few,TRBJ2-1,ASSPSGQGMAEQF
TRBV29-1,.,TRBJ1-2,SAGAEAGYGYT
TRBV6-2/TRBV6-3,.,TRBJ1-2,ASALDGISGGYT